A selection of T cell receptor beta chains follows, all from one sample in a study of T cells after yellow fever vaccination. TCRdb passed the 5' RACE reads through MiXCR, listing each CDR3 protein once. Among about 330,000 distinct CDR3 sequences, approximately 7% were seen once, and the ten largest hold 15% to 20%. Source: PBMCs, taken more than 35 days after the first yellow fever vaccination. Receptors were obtained from a young man who received the YFV17D yellow fever vaccine. Each CDR3 is given with its conserved first and last residue. Each record gives: V gene, CDR3 length, D gene, clone size, J gene, CDR3 protein, CDR3 DNA. A D gene is named only where the DNA matches it firmly. The size of a clone is reported for some rows only, either as once, few or many, or as a class for expanded clones.

TRBV4-3	12	NA	NA	TRBJ1-6	CASSPLGGPLHF	TGCGCCAGCAGCCCCCTGGGTGGACCCCTCCACTTT
TRBV11-2	14	TRBD2	few	TRBJ2-1	CASSFRTSVGEQFF	TGTGCCAGCAGCTTTCGGACTAGCGTCGGTGAGCAGTTCTTC
TRBV7-2	16	TRBD2	few	TRBJ2-1	CASSLAPTSGVSEQFF	TGTGCCAGCAGCTTAGCGCCGACTAGCGGGGTTAGTGAGCAGTTCTTC
TRBV12-3/TRBV12-4	14	NA	many	TRBJ1-4	CASSLFATNEKLFF	TGTGCCAGCAGTTTATTTGCAACTAATGAAAAACTGTTTTTT
TRBV20-1	13	NA	NA	TRBJ2-3	CSATHSGTDTQYF	TGCAGTGCCACCCACAGCGGCACAGATACGCAGTATTTT
TRBV9	13	NA	few	TRBJ1-1	CASSVGVGRDAFF	TGTGCCAGCAGCGTAGGGGTGGGTAGAGACGCTTTCTTT
TRBV14	15	NA	few	TRBJ1-2	CASSQDRRGWYGYTF	TGTGCCAGCAGCCAAGATCGGAGGGGTTGGTATGGCTACACCTTC
TRBV19	14	TRBD1	NA	TRBJ1-5	CASRRTGGDQPQHF	TGTGCCAGTAGAAGGACAGGCGGCGATCAGCCCCAGCATTTT
TRBV2	13	NA	few	TRBJ1-5	CATQGRSNQPQHF	TGTGCCACCCAGGGAAGGAGCAATCAGCCCCAGCATTTT
TRBV6-6	12	NA	few	TRBJ1-1	CASSSDVTEAFF	TGTGCCAGCAGCTCCGATGTCACTGAAGCTTTCTTT
TRBV12-3/TRBV12-4	15	NA	few	TRBJ1-6	CASSLYGGYNSPLHF	TGTGCCAGCAGTTTATACGGTGGATATAATTCACCCCTCCACTTT
TRBV7-2	14	NA	NA	TRBJ2-3	CASSSRGIADTQYF	TGTGCCAGCAGCTCAAGGGGGATTGCAGATACGCAGTATTTT
TRBV11-1	14	NA	NA	TRBJ1-1	CASSSSGTDYKAFF	TGTGCCAGCAGCTCATCGGGGACTGACTACAAAGCTTTCTTT
TRBV4-3	16	TRBD2	NA	TRBJ2-5	CASSQDPSGGEETQYF	TGCGCCAGCAGCCAAGATCCTAGCGGGGGGGAAGAGACCCAGTACTTC
TRBV3-1	14	NA	many	TRBJ2-2	CASSRGSGTGELFF	TGTGCCAGCAGTCGAGGGTCCGGCACCGGGGAGCTGTTTTTT
TRBV29-1	13	NA	few	TRBJ1-2	CSGGLLETDGYTF	TGCAGCGGCGGACTGCTCGAGACTGATGGCTACACCTTC
TRBV24-1	16	TRBD1	few	TRBJ2-1	CATSDSGQESYNEQFF	TGTGCCACCAGTGATTCGGGACAGGAGTCCTACAATGAGCAGTTCTTC
TRBV6-5	13	NA	few	TRBJ1-4	CASSWNGGEKLFF	TGTGCCAGCAGTTGGAATGGTGGTGAAAAACTGTTTTTT
TRBV7-2	14	TRBD2	NA	TRBJ2-3	CASSLAGGGDTQYF	TGTGCCAGCAGCTTGGCGGGGGGGGGAGATACGCAGTATTTT
TRBV7-9	13	TRBD1	few	TRBJ1-1	CASRPGQEGEAFF	TGTGCCAGCAGACCCGGACAGGAAGGTGAAGCTTTCTTT
TRBV30	15	NA	NA	TRBJ2-6	CAWSVARSGANVLTF	TGTGCCTGGAGTGTAGCTAGGTCTGGGGCCAACGTCCTGACTTTC
TRBV6-5	15	NA	NA	TRBJ1-1	CASSYITPGGTEAFF	TGTGCCAGCAGTTATATCACACCTGGCGGCACTGAAGCTTTCTTT
TRBV11-2	17	NA	many	TRBJ2-6	CASSLMDFGSGANVLTF	TGTGCCAGCAGCTTGATGGACTTTGGGTCTGGGGCCAACGTCCTGACTTTC
TRBV7-9	12	NA	many	TRBJ2-5	CASSQDRNTQYF	TGTGCCAGCAGCCAGGACCGAAATACCCAGTACTTC
TRBV7-2	15	TRBD1	NA	TRBJ2-1	CASSSGQGRNNEQFF	TGTGCCAGCAGTTCGGGACAGGGGAGAAACAATGAGCAGTTCTTC
TRBV5-1	15	TRBD1	NA	TRBJ2-3	CASTRTGGLADTQYF	TGCGCCAGCACCCGGACAGGAGGTTTGGCAGATACGCAGTATTTT
TRBV25-1	13	TRBD1	many	TRBJ2-2	CASSEQGAGELFF	TGTGCCAGCAGTGAACAGGGGGCCGGGGAGCTGTTTTTT
TRBV6-4	13	NA	few	TRBJ2-5	CASSEGLQGTQYF	TGTGCCAGCAGTGAGGGACTACAGGGGACCCAGTACTTC
TRBV28	13	NA	NA	TRBJ1-2	CASSLRGYSGYTF	TGTGCCAGCAGTTTGAGAGGGTACTCTGGCTACACCTTC
TRBV6-1	10	NA	few	TRBJ1-1	CASSARQAFF	TGTGCCAGCAGTGCCCGGCAAGCTTTCTTT
TRBV4-3	15	NA	few	TRBJ1-5	CASSQDQVTIQPQHF	TGCGCCAGCAGCCAAGATCAAGTGACTATTCAGCCCCAGCATTTT
TRBV24-1	16	TRBD1	NA	TRBJ1-5	CATSESGQGSNQPQHF	TGTGCCACCAGTGAATCGGGACAGGGTTCGAATCAGCCCCAGCATTTT
TRBV5-1	13	NA	many	TRBJ2-3	CASSLEGTDTQYF	TGCGCCAGCAGCTTAGAGGGTACAGATACGCAGTATTTT
TRBV29-1	14	NA	NA	TRBJ2-3	CSVVTTAKLETQYF	TGCAGCGTTGTCACGACCGCTAAATTGGAAACGCAGTATTTT
TRBV6-5	16	NA	NA	TRBJ2-3	CASSYSRAEVTDTQYF	TGTGCCAGCAGTTACTCGAGGGCTGAAGTAACAGATACGCAGTATTTT
TRBV7-2	15	NA	NA	TRBJ2-7	CASSLDGGVRGEQYF	TGTGCCAGCAGCTTAGACGGGGGTGTGAGGGGCGAGCAGTACTTC
TRBV6-1	12	NA	many	TRBJ2-7	CASSDGTYEQYF	TGTGCCAGCAGTGACGGCACCTACGAGCAGTACTTC
TRBV7-2	15	TRBD2	many	TRBJ2-5	CASSPIRGRVGTQYF	TGTGCCAGCAGCCCAATCCGAGGGAGGGTAGGGACCCAGTACTTC
TRBV4-2	15	NA	NA	TRBJ1-2	CASSNTGTANYGYTF	TGTGCCAGCAGCAACACAGGGACGGCTAACTATGGCTACACCTTC
TRBV12-3/TRBV12-4	14	NA	few	TRBJ2-1	CASSLPSVGNEQFF	TGTGCCAGCAGTTTACCGAGCGTCGGCAATGAGCAGTTCTTC
TRBV7-2	16	NA	few	TRBJ1-1	CASSLVPGGLPTEAFF	TGTGCCAGCAGCTTAGTACCCGGGGGGCTACCGACTGAAGCTTTCTTT